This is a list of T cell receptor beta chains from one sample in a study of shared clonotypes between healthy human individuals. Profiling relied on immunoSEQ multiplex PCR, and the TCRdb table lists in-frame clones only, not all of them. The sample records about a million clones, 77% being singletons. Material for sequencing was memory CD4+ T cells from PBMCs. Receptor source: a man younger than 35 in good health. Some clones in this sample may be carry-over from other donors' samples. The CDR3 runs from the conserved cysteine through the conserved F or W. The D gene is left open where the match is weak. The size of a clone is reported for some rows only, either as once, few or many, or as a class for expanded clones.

CDR3: CASSRISPDTQYF; DNA: TGCGCCAGCAGCCGGATTAGTCCAGATACGCAGTATTTT; size: -; J: TRBJ2-3; V: TRBV5-1; D: -
CDR3: CASSPQADSGNTIYF; DNA: TGCGCCAGCAGCCCACAGGCCGACTCTGGAAACACCATATATTTT; size: -; J: TRBJ1-3; V: TRBV5-1; D: -
CDR3: CASSLEGLAGSRETQYF; DNA: TGCGCCAGCAGCTTGGAGGGACTAGCGGGATCGCGGGAGACCCAGTACTTC; size: -; J: TRBJ2-5; V: TRBV5-1; D: TRBD2
CDR3: CASSLGGTENQPQHF; DNA: TGTGCCAGCAGTTTGGGAGGGACGGAGAATCAGCCCCAGCATTTT; size: -; J: TRBJ1-5; V: TRBV28; D: -
CDR3: CASSLDARGPRSSGNTIYF; DNA: TGTGCCAGCAGCTTAGATGCGAGGGGTCCAAGATCCTCTGGAAACACCATATATTTT; size: -; J: TRBJ1-3; V: TRBV11-3; D: -
CDR3: CASRDRASTDTQYF; DNA: TGTGCCAGCCGGGACAGGGCGTCCACAGATACGCAGTATTTT; size: -; J: TRBJ2-3; V: TRBV7-8; D: TRBD1
CDR3: CSVQGYSYNEQFF; DNA: TGCAGCGTACAGGGCTACTCCTACAATGAGCAGTTCTTC; size: -; J: TRBJ2-1; V: TRBV29-1; D: -
CDR3: CASSSDPGSGEAFF; DNA: TGCGCCAGCAGCTCGGATCCGGGATCTGGTGAAGCTTTCTTT; size: -; J: TRBJ1-1; V: TRBV5-1; D: -
CDR3: CASSRSFQAGQGGIQETQYF; DNA: TGCGCCAGCAGCCGGTCGTTTCAGGCAGGCCAGGGCGGCATCCAAGAGACCCAGTACTTC; size: -; J: TRBJ2-5; V: TRBV4-1; D: -
CDR3: CASSGGGTDGEQYF; DNA: TGTGCCAGCTCAGGAGGGGGTACGGACGGCGAGCAGTACTTC; size: -; J: TRBJ2-7; V: TRBV18; D: -
CDR3: CASSLTSSGGYTQYF; DNA: TGTGCCAGCAGCTTAACGTCGTCGGGGGGATATACGCAGTATTTT; size: many; J: TRBJ2-3; V: TRBV7-3; D: TRBD2
CDR3: CASSVDRPGSGANVLTF; DNA: TGTGCCAGTAGTGTCGACAGGCCGGGCTCTGGGGCCAACGTCCTGACTTTC; size: -; J: TRBJ2-6; V: TRBV19; D: -
CDR3: CASSEFGKNTEAFF; DNA: TGTGCCAGCAGTGAATTCGGAAAGAATACTGAAGCTTTCTTT; size: -; J: TRBJ1-1; V: TRBV25-1; D: -
CDR3: CASSQDRSNTEAFF; DNA: TGCGCCAGCAGCCAAGATCGGTCGAACACTGAAGCTTTCTTT; size: -; J: TRBJ1-1; V: TRBV4-1; D: -
CDR3: CASSLRATNEKLFF; DNA: TGCGCCAGCAGCCTAAGAGCAACTAATGAAAAACTGTTTTTT; size: -; J: TRBJ1-4; V: TRBV5-1; D: -
CDR3: CASSLVASGPHYEQYF; DNA: TGTGCCAGCAGCTTGGTCGCCTCAGGGCCCCATTACGAGCAGTACTTC; size: many; J: TRBJ2-7; V: TRBV5-4; D: -
CDR3: CASSAGTGGSGNTIYF; DNA: TGTGCCAGCAGCGCGGGCACGGGGGGATCTGGAAACACCATATATTTT; size: -; J: TRBJ1-3; V: TRBV5-6; D: -
CDR3: CAISGSGGHENYEQYF; DNA: TGTGCCATCAGTGGCTCCGGGGGACACGAGAACTACGAGCAGTACTTC; size: -; J: TRBJ2-7; V: TRBV10-3; D: -